These 9 T cell receptor beta chains originate from one sample sequenced in a study of blood T cell repertoires in COVID-19. Only in-frame clones appear in the TCRdb table, and some are missing; sequencing was by immunoSEQ multiplex PCR. The sample shows around 290,000 clones, about nine tenths of them seen only once. What was sequenced was PBMCs or T cells enriched from blood (not recorded which). Source of these receptors: a woman aged 25 to 39 who had recovered from COVID-19.

The chain recombines TRBV6-5 with TRBJ1-2; 7 bases align to TRBD1. Germline V lookup: CDR1 MNHEY, CDR2 SVGAGI. J gave up 2 bases and V 6 bases, and 3 bases lay outside the gene matches. The CDR3 is 13 residues long. The DNA of the CDR3 is TGTGCCAGCAGGGAGACAGGGAACTATGGCTACACCTTC. This gives the protein CASRETGNYGYTF.

The J gene is TRBJ2-1, the V gene TRBV7-2; 8 bases align to TRBD1. Germline V gene data show CDR1 as SGHTA and CDR2 as FQGNSA. J was trimmed by 1 base and V by 5 bases; bases with no gene match: 10. This CDR3 has 17 amino acids. CDR3 in amino acids: CASSPTGQGGSYNEQFF. The CDR3 nucleotides read TGTGCCAGCAGCCCTACAGGACAGGGAGGATCCTACAATGAGCAGTTCTTC.

This rearrangement joins TRBV29-1 to TRBJ2-1, with 7 bases matching TRBD1. The CDR3 is 13 amino acids. J was trimmed by 5 bases and V by 7 bases; bases with no gene match: 8. Germline CDR1 and CDR2: SQVTM and ANQGSEA. The CDR3 DNA reads as TGCAGCGGACTAAGGGGGCTCAACAATGAGCAGTTCTTC. Translation: CSGLRGLNNEQFF.

A single count supports this clone. The genes are TRBV29-1 and TRBJ2-7; 8 bases fit TRBD1. J gave up 5 bases and V 6 bases, and 9 bases lay outside the gene matches. The CDR3 totals 13 residues. Germline CDR1 is SQVTM and CDR2 is ANQGSEA. This CDR3 is CSVRGDRTDEQYF. CDR3 nucleotides: TGCAGCGTGAGGGGGGACAGGACGGACGAGCAGTACTTC.

The chain uses TRBV7-2 and TRBJ2-1, with 8 bases matching TRBD2. This CDR3 spans 15 amino acids. Germline lookup yields CDR1 SGHTA and CDR2 FQGNSA. Trimming cost V 1 base and J 5 bases; bases outside gene matches: 4. The chain's CDR3 is CASSLGGRPNNEQFF. The CDR3, as DNA: TGTGCCAGCAGCTTAGGCGGGAGGCCGAACAATGAGCAGTTCTTC. The whole variable domain, filled in from reference TRBV7-2 and TRBJ2-1, reads GAGVSQSPSNKVTEKGKDVELRCDPISGHTALYWYRQSLGQGLEFLIYFQGNSAPDKSGLPSDRFSAERTGGSVSTLTIQRTQQEDSAVYLCASSLGGRPNNEQFFGPGTRLTVL.

The chain is built from TRBV5-4 and TRBJ2-7; tentatively, D is TRBD1 (6 bases). Trimming removed 2 bases from V and 2 bases from J, with 14 bases in between. The CDR3 covers 15 residues. Germline V CDR1 and CDR2: SGHNT, YYREEE (reference sequence). The CDR3 coding sequence is TGTGCCAGCAGCTTTACAGGGTCCCTTACCTACGAGCAGTACTTC. Amino acids: CASSFTGSLTYEQYF.

This rearrangement joins TRBV19 to TRBJ2-7; 10 bases map to TRBD2. Germline assignment: CDR1 LNHDA and CDR2 SQIVND (reference sequence). The CDR3 covers 16 residues. The V gene end was trimmed by 4 bases and the J gene end by 1 base; junction bases not matched to a gene: 7. CDR3 bases: TGTGCCAGTAGTACTGGGACTAGCGTTAAATCCTACGAGCAGTACTTC. It yields the protein CASSTGTSVKSYEQYF.

The rearrangement links TRBV27 to TRBJ2-7, with 9 nucleotides matching TRBD2. The V and J ends lost 3 bases and 3 bases, in that order; junction bases with no gene match: 6. There are 15 residues in the CDR3. Germline CDR1 and CDR2: MNHEY and SMNVEV (reference sequence). In DNA, the CDR3 is TGTGCCAGCAGTTTCCAGACTAGCGGAATCTACGAGCAGTACTTC. It yields the protein CASSFQTSGIYEQYF.

This chain uses TRBV3-1 (or the pseudogene TRBV3-2) with TRBJ2-3; 9 bases align to TRBD2. Germline CDR1 and CDR2: LGHDT and YNNKEL (reference sequence). The CDR3 runs 16 residues. With 5 bases clipped from V and 3 bases from J, the junction kept 9 bases outside the gene matches. CDR3 in DNA: TGTGCCAGCAGCGGGGGCGCGGGAGGGCCGACAGATACGCAGTATTTT. Amino acid sequence: CASSGGAGGPTDTQYF.